This entry concerns a single TCR beta chain. The antigen remains undetermined. The sample originates from a study of post-analysis software for immune sequencing data. The overall study: Included courses were relapsing-remitting and secondary progressive multiple sclerosis; progressive-relapsing multiple sclerosis was also included. Points from the study as a whole: With F measure, samples from one preparation batch clustered together strongly. The five TRBV segments detected at higher frequency in patients than in controls included TRBV5-6, TRBV5-1 and TRBV20-1. For normalized Chao1 diversity, multiple sclerosis patients scored significantly lower than controls did.

CDR1 MNHEY and CDR2 SVGAGI come from the germline V gene. This CDR3 contains 16 residues. The trim removed 4 bases at V and 0 bases at J, leaving 4 bases unmatched. Unique molecular identifiers were present in the TCR beta cDNA libraries. Input of 1 to 10 million T cells yielded 400,000 to 550,000 cDNA molecules. TCRdb reanalysed the PCR reads using MiXCR and keeps one entry per CDR3 protein. The sample includes about 770,000 distinct CDR3 sequences, under 60% seen only once; the top ten take roughly 4.4%. The sequenced material came from blood. This TCR derives from a girl aged 10 to 17 with multiple sclerosis. This chain joins TRBV6-5 and TRBJ1-1, with 11 bases that match TRBD1. CDR3 DNA sequence: TGTGCCAGCAGTTTACGGACAGGGGGCTTGAACACTGAAGCTTTCTTT. Amino acids: CASSLRTGGLNTEAFF.